This TCR beta chain comes out of a study of cytomegalovirus exposure and HLA in healthy donors. Germline V lookup: CDR1 LGHNA, CDR2 YNFKEQ. Trimming took 2 bases from V and 4 from J; bases not matched to a gene: 4. The CDR3 has 15 amino acids. Whole-study findings and limits: Cytomegalovirus status was reportedly diagnosed by the classifier with high specificity and sensitivity. TCR beta chains numbering under 200 were designated cytomegalovirus-associated.

Turning to this clone: Its antigen remains unidentified.

Only in-frame clones appear in the TCRdb table, and some are missing; sequencing was by immunoSEQ multiplex PCR. In the table there are about 130,000 clones, 89% of which are singletons. Sequencing input: PBMCs. The clonotype was recovered from a woman younger than 35 in good health and CMV-seronegative. This rearrangement joins TRBV4-2 to TRBJ2-1, with TRBD2 matching over 8 bases. CDR3 sequence: CASSQSGLEYNEQFF. CDR3 bases: TGTGCCAGCAGCCAATCGGGACTAGAATACAATGAGCAGTTCTTC.